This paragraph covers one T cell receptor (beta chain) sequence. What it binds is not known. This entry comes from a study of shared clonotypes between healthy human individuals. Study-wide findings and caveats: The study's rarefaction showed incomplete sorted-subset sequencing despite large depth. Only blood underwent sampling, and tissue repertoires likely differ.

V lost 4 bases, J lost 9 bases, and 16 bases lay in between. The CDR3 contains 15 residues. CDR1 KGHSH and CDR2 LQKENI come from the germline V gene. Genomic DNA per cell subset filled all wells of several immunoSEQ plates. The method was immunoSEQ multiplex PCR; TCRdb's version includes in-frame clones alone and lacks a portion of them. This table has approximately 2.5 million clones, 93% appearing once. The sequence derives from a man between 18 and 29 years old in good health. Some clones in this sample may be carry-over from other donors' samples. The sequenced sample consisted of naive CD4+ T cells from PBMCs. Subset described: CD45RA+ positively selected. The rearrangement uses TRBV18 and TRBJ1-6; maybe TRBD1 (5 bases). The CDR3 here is CASSRRDGRGSPLHF. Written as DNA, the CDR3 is TGTGCCAGCTCACGCCGGGACGGCCGGGGTTCACCCCTCCACTTT.